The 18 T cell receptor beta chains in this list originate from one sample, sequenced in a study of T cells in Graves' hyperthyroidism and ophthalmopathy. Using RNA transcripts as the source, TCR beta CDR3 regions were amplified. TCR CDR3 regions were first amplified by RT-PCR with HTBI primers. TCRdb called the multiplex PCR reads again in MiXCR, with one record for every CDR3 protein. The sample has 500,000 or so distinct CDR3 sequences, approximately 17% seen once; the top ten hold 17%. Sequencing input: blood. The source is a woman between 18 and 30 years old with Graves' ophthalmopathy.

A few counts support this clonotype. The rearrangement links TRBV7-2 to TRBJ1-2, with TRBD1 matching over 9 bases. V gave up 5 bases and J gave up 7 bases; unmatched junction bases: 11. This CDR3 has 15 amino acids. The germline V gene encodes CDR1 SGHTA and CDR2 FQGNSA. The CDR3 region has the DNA TGTGCCAGCAGCGACCGTAGGGACAGGGTGGGTGGCTACACCTTC. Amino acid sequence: CASSDRRDRVGGYTF. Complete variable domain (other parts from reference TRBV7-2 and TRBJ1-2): GAGVSQSPSNKVTEKGKDVELRCDPISGHTALYWYRQSLGQGLEFLIYFQGNSAPDKSGLPSDRFSAERTGGSVSTLTIQRTQQEDSAVYLCASSDRRDRVGGYTFGSGTRLTVV.

The CDR3 spells CATSTRQGMNTEAFF. The CDR3 DNA reads TGTGCCACCAGCACAAGACAGGGGATGAACACTGAAGCTTTCTTT. The chain links TRBV15 to TRBJ1-1; TRBD1 aligns across 8 bases. The CDR3 totals 15 residues. Germline V gene sequence: CDR1 LNHNV, CDR2 YYDKDF (reference sequence). J was trimmed by 0 bases and V by 4 bases; bases with no gene match: 4.

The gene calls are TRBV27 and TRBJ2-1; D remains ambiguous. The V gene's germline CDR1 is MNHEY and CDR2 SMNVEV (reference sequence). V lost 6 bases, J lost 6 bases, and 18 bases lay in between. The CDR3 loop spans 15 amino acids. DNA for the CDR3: TGTGCCAGCAGCTATACTCCCGGGCCCGCCAATGAGCAGTTCTTC. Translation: CASSYTPGPANEQFF.

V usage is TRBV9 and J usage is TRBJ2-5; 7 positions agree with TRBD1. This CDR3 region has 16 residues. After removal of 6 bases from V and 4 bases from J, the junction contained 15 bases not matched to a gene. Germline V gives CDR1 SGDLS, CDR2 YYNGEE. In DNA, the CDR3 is TGTGCCAGCACCAAATATTCGACAGGGATAACAGAGACCCAGTACTTC. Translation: CASTKYSTGITETQYF.

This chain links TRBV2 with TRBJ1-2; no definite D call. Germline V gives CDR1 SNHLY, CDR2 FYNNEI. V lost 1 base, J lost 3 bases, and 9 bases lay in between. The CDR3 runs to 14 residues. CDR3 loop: CASSEVGRDYGYTF. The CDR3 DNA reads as TGTGCCAGCAGTGAAGTGGGGAGGGACTATGGCTACACCTTC.

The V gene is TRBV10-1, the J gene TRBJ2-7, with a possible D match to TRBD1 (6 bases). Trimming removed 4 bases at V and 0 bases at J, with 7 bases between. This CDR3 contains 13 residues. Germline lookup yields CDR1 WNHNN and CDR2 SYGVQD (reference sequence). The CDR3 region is CASSGQDSYEQYF. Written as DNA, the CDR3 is TGCGCCAGCAGTGGACAGGACTCCTACGAGCAGTACTTC.

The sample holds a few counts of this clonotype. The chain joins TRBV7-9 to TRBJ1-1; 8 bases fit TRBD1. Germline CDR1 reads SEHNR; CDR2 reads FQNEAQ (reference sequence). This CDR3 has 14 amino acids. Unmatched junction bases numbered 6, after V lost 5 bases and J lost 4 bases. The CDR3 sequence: CASSQAGQVTEAFF. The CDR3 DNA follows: TGTGCCAGCAGCCAAGCGGGACAGGTCACTGAAGCTTTCTTT.

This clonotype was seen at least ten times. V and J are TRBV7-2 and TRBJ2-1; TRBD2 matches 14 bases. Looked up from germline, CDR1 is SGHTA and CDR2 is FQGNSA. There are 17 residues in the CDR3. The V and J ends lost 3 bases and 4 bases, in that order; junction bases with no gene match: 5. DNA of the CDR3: TGTGCCAGCAGCTTCGGACTAGCGGGGGGCCTTTACAATGAGCAGTTCTTC. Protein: CASSFGLAGGLYNEQFF.

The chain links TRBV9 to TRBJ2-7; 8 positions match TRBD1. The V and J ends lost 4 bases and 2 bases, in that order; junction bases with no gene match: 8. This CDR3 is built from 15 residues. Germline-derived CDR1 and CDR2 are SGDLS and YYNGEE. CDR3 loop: CASSTAGTGTYEQYF. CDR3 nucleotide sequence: TGTGCCAGCAGCACGGCCGGGACAGGTACCTACGAGCAGTACTTC.

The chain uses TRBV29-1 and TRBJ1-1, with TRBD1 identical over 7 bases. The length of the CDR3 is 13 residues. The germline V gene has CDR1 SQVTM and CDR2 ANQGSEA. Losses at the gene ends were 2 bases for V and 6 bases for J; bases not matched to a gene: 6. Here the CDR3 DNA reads TGCAGCGTTGAACTAGACAGGGCAGCTGAAGCTTTCTTT. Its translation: CSVELDRAAEAFF.

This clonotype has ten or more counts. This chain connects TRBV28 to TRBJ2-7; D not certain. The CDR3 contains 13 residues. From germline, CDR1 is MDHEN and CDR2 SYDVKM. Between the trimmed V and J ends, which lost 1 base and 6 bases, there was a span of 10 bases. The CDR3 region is CASSLFLVAEQYF. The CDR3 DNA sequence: TGTGCCAGCAGTTTATTTCTTGTCGCCGAGCAGTACTTC.

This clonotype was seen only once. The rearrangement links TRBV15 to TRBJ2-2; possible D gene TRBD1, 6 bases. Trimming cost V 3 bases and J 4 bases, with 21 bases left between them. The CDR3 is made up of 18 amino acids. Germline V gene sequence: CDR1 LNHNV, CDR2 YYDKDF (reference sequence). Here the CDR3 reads CATSRKGGLALGTGELFF. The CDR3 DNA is TGTGCCACCAGCAGGAAAGGGGGTTTAGCTCTGGGCACCGGGGAGCTGTTTTTT.

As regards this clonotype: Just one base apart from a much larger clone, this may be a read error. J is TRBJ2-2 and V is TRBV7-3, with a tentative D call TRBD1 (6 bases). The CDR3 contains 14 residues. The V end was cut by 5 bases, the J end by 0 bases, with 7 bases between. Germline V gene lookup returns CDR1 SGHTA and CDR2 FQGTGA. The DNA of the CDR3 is TGTGCCAGCAGCGGACAGACGAACACCGGGGAGCTGTTTTTT. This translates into CASSGQTNTGELFF.

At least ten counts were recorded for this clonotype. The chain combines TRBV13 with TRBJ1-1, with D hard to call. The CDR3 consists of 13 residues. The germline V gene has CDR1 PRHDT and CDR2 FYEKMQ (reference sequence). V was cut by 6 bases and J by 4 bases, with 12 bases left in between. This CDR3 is CASSFGSGTEAFF. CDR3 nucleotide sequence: TGTGCCAGCAGTTTTGGATCGGGCACTGAAGCTTTCTTT.

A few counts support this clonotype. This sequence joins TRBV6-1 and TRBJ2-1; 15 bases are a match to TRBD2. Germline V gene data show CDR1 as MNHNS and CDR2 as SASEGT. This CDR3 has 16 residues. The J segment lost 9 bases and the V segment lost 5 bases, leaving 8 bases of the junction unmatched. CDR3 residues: CASSQRGLAGGSEQFF. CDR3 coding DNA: TGTGCCAGCAGTCAAAGAGGACTAGCGGGGGGGTCTGAGCAGTTCTTC.

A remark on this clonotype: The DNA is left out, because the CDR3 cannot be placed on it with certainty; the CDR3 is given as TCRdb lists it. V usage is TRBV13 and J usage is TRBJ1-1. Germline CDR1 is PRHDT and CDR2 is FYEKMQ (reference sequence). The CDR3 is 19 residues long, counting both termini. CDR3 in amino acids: CASSFYICSARDGGGEAFF.

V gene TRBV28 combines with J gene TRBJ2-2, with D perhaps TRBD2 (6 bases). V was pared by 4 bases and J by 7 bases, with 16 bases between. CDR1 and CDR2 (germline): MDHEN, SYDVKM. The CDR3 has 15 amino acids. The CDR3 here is CASSWRSGTGGELFF. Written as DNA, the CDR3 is TGTGCCAGCAGTTGGAGGTCGGGGACTGGCGGGGAGCTGTTTTTT. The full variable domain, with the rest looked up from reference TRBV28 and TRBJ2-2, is DVKVTQSSRYLVKRTGEKVFLECVQDMDHENMFWYRQDPGLGLRLIYFSYDVKMKEKGDIPEGYSVSREKKERFSLILESASTNQTSMYLCASSWRSGTGGELFFGEGSRLTVL.

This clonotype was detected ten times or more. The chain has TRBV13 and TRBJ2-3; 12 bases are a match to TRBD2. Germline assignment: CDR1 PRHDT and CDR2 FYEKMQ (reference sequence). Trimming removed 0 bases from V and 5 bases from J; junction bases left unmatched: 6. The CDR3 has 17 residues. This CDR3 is CASSLGLAGGTLDTQYF. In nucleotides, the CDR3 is TGTGCCAGCAGCTTAGGACTAGCGGGGGGCACCCTAGATACGCAGTATTTT. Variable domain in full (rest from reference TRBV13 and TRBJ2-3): AAGVIQSPRHLIKEKRETATLKCYPIPRHDTVYWYQQGPGQDPQFLISFYEKMQSDKGSIPDRFSAQQFSDYHSELNMSSLELGDSALYFCASSLGLAGGTLDTQYFGPGTRLTVL.